Below are 16 T cell receptor beta chains sequenced from a single sample in a study of blood T cell repertoires in COVID-19. Profiling relied on immunoSEQ multiplex PCR, and the TCRdb table lists in-frame clones only, not all of them. The sample carries about 270,000 clones, about 82% recorded once. The sequenced material came from peripheral blood. The source of these receptors is a woman in her 50s with active or convalescent COVID-19.

Concerning this clone: This CDR3 is also generated by other DNA sequences in the sample. The chain is built from TRBV29-1 and TRBJ1-5; D uncertain. The CDR3 consists of 12 residues. Germline values: CDR1 SQVTM, CDR2 ANQGSEA. Trimming removed 0 bases at V and 7 bases at J, with 7 bases between. CDR3 protein: CSVEDPGQPQHF. DNA of the CDR3: TGCAGCGTTGAAGATCCCGGGCAGCCCCAGCATTTT.

The chain couples TRBV25-1 to TRBJ2-5; D might be TRBD1 (5 bases). This CDR3 has 15 amino acids. Looked up from germline, CDR1 is MGHDK and CDR2 is SYGVNS. V lost 8 bases and J 1 base, leaving 17 bases between the germline ends. CDR3 DNA: TGTGCCAGCCAAGGGCCCGGACACATCCAAGAGACCCAGTACTTC. Translation: CASQGPGHIQETQYF.

This clone was picked up a small number of times. The genes are TRBV5-1 and TRBJ2-2, with D unclear. The CDR3 loop spans 14 amino acids. Germline CDR1 SGHRS, CDR2 YFSETQ. V lost 0 bases and J 4 bases, leaving 7 bases between the germline ends. In DNA, the CDR3 is TGCGCCAGCAGCTTGGACTTGATCACCGGGGAGCTGTTTTTT. It encodes CASSLDLITGELFF.

The chain joins TRBV28 to TRBJ2-1; possibly TRBD2 for D (6 bases). Germline V gene sequence: CDR1 MDHEN, CDR2 SYDVKM. The V end was cut by 8 bases, the J end by 3 bases, with 14 bases between. This CDR3 has 14 residues. The CDR3 protein is CASYTLALYNEQFF. The CDR3 DNA reads TGTGCCAGCTACACACTAGCCCTCTACAATGAGCAGTTCTTC.

The V and J genes are TRBV27 and TRBJ2-7; D ambiguous. The CDR3 has 14 amino acids. The germline V and J ends were trimmed by 5 bases and 5 bases, with 16 bases remaining between them. CDR1 MNHEY and CDR2 SMNVEV come from the germline V gene (reference sequence). The CDR3 here is CASSLSHGLDEQYF. The CDR3 DNA sequence: TGTGCCAGCAGTCTCTCCCACGGCCTAGACGAGCAGTACTTC.

This clone was observed a few times. The V call is TRBV15, the J call TRBJ2-2; maybe TRBD1 (6 bases). The CDR3 is 17 amino acids. Germline V lookup: CDR1 LNHNV, CDR2 YYDKDF (reference sequence). V lost 0 bases and J 1 base, leaving 12 bases between the germline ends. The CDR3 sequence: CATSRDRQALNTGELFF. As DNA, the CDR3 is TGTGCCACCAGCAGAGATCGACAGGCCTTGAACACCGGGGAGCTGTTTTTT.

This chain joins TRBV5-1 and TRBJ2-5, with 7 bases identical to TRBD1. This CDR3 is built from 17 residues. V shed 1 base and J 1 base; nucleotides not matched to a gene: 10. Germline assignment: CDR1 SGHRS and CDR2 YFSETQ. This CDR3 reads CASSLRDSLNRQETQYF. CDR3 sequence (DNA): TGCGCCAGCAGCTTGAGGGACAGCCTAAACCGCCAAGAGACCCAGTACTTC.

The chain links TRBV28 to TRBJ1-5, with TRBD1 identical over 11 bases. This CDR3 is 17 amino acids long. From germline, CDR1 is MDHEN and CDR2 SYDVKM. The V and J ends lost 5 bases and 3 bases, in that order; junction bases with no gene match: 9. CDR3 sequence reads: CASSTLWTGGDNQPQHF. CDR3 coding DNA: TGTGCCAGCAGTACCCTTTGGACAGGGGGCGACAATCAGCCCCAGCATTTT. Based on the CDR3 plus reference TRBV28 and TRBJ1-5, the full variable domain is DVKVTQSSRYLVKRTGEKVFLECVQDMDHENMFWYRQDPGLGLRLIYFSYDVKMKEKGDIPEGYSVSREKKERFSLILESASTNQTSMYLCASSTLWTGGDNQPQHFGDGTRLSIL.

The genes are TRBV7-9 and TRBJ1-2; TRBD1 matches 7 bases. The J segment lost 3 bases and the V segment lost 3 bases, leaving 7 bases of the junction unmatched. CDR3 length: 15 residues. Germline V gene data show CDR1 as SEHNR and CDR2 as FQNEAQ (reference sequence). CDR3 region: CASSFEGGIHYGYTF. DNA of the CDR3: TGTGCCAGCAGCTTCGAAGGGGGCATCCACTATGGCTACACCTTC. Looking up the rest from reference TRBV7-9 and TRBJ1-2 gives the full variable domain: DTGVSQNPRHKITKRGQNVTFRCDPISEHNRLYWYRQTLGQGPEFLTYFQNEAQLEKSRLLSDRFSAERPKGSFSTLEIQRTEQGDSAMYLCASSFEGGIHYGYTFGSGTRLTVV.

The chain recombines TRBV29-1 with TRBJ2-7, with 10 bases lining up with TRBD2. Germline CDR1 is SQVTM and CDR2 is ANQGSEA. The CDR3 contains 13 residues. The V and J ends lost 3 bases and 6 bases, in that order; junction bases with no gene match: 5. CDR3 region: CSVETSGPLEQYF. In DNA form, the CDR3 reads TGCAGCGTTGAGACTAGCGGGCCCCTCGAGCAGTACTTC.

This chain links TRBV5-6 with TRBJ2-5; unclear D gene. This CDR3 contains 14 residues. Trimming took 2 bases from V and 2 from J, leaving 10 bases between them. Germline lookup yields CDR1 SGHDT and CDR2 YYEEEE. CDR3 residues: CASSLELIQETQYF. CDR3 nucleotide sequence: TGTGCCAGCAGCTTAGAACTTATACAAGAGACCCAGTACTTC.

This chain uses TRBV15 with TRBJ2-7; no definite D call. Deletions cut 0 bases from V and 0 bases from J, with 9 bases between. CDR1 and CDR2 (germline): LNHNV, YYDKDF (reference sequence). There are 15 residues in the CDR3. The CDR3 region has the DNA TGTGCCACCAGCAGAGATCTCGGTAACTCCTACGAGCAGTACTTC. Its protein product is CATSRDLGNSYEQYF.

This rearrangement joins TRBV5-1 to TRBJ2-2; 10 bases map to TRBD2. CDR1 is SGHRS and CDR2 is YFSETQ in the germline V gene. The CDR3 has 15 residues. The V and J ends lost 2 bases and 6 bases, in that order; junction bases with no gene match: 4. The DNA for the CDR3 is TGCGCCAGCAGCTTTCTAGCGGGAGTATCCGGGGAGCTGTTTTTT. It encodes CASSFLAGVSGELFF.

The chain couples TRBV27 to TRBJ2-1; maybe TRBD2 (5 bases). Looked up from germline, CDR1 is MNHEY and CDR2 is SMNVEV (reference sequence). The germline V and J ends were trimmed by 2 bases and 5 bases, with 16 bases remaining between them. The CDR3 spans 16 residues. The DNA of the CDR3 is TGTGCCAGCAGTTTACTAGCATTGCACCACAACAATGAGCAGTTCTTC. Translation: CASSLLALHHNNEQFF.

Comment on this clone: Within the sample, other DNA sequences also encode this same CDR3. The chain carries TRBV30 and TRBJ1-1, with D tentatively TRBD1 (6 bases). Germline V gene sequence: CDR1 GTSNPN, CDR2 SVGIG (reference sequence). The length of the CDR3 is 11 residues. The V end was cut by 2 bases, the J end by 5 bases, with 6 bases between. This CDR3 is CAWSRGTEAFF. DNA for the CDR3: TGTGCCTGGAGTAGGGGGACTGAAGCTTTCTTT.

This clone was detected only once. The genes are TRBV5-1 and TRBJ2-2; a possible D gene is TRBD1 (6 bases). The CDR3 loop spans 16 amino acids. V lost 4 bases and J lost 0, with 13 bases in between. Germline assignment: CDR1 SGHRS and CDR2 YFSETQ. CDR3 in amino acids: CASSLPRQANTGELFF. The CDR3, as DNA: TGCGCCAGCAGCCTCCCGAGACAGGCGAACACCGGGGAGCTGTTTTTT. Filled out from reference TRBV5-1 and TRBJ2-2, the complete variable domain reads KAGVTQTPRYLIKTRGQQVTLSCSPISGHRSVSWYQQTPGQGLQFLFEYFSETQRNKGNFPGRFSGRQFSNSRSEMNVSTLELGDSALYLCASSLPRQANTGELFFGEGSRLTVL.